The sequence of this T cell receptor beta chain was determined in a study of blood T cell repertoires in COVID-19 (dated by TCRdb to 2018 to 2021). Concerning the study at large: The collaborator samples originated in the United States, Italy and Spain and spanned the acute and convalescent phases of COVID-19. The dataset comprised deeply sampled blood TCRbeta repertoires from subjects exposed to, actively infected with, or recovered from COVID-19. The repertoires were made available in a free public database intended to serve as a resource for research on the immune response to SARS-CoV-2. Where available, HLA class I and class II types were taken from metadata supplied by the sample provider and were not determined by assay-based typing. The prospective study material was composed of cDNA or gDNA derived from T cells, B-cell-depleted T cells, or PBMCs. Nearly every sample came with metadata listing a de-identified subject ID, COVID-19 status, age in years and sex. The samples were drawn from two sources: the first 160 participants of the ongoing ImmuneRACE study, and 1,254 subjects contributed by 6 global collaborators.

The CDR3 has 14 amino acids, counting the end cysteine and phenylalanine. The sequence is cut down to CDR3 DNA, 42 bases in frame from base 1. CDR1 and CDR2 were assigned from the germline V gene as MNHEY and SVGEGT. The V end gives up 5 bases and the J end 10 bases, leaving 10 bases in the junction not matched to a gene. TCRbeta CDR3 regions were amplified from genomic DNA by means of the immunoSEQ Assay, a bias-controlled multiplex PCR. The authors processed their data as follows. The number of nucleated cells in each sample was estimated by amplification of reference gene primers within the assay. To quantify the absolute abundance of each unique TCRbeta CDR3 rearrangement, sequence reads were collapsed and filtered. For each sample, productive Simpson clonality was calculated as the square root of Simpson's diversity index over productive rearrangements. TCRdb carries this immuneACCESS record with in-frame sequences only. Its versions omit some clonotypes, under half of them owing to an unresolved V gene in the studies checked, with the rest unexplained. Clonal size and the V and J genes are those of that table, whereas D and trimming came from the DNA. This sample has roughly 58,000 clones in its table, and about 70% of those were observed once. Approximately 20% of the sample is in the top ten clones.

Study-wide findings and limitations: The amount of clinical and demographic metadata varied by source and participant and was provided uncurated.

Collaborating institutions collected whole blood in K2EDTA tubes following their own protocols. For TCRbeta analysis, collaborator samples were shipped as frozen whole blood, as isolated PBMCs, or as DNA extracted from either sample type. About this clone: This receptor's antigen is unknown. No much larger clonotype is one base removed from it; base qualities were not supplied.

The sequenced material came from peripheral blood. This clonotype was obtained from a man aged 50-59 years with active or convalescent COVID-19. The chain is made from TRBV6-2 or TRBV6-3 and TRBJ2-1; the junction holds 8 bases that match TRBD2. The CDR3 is CASSLWRGAGEQFF. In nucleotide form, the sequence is TGTGCCAGCAGTCTTTGGCGGGGGGCCGGGGAGCAGTTCTTC.